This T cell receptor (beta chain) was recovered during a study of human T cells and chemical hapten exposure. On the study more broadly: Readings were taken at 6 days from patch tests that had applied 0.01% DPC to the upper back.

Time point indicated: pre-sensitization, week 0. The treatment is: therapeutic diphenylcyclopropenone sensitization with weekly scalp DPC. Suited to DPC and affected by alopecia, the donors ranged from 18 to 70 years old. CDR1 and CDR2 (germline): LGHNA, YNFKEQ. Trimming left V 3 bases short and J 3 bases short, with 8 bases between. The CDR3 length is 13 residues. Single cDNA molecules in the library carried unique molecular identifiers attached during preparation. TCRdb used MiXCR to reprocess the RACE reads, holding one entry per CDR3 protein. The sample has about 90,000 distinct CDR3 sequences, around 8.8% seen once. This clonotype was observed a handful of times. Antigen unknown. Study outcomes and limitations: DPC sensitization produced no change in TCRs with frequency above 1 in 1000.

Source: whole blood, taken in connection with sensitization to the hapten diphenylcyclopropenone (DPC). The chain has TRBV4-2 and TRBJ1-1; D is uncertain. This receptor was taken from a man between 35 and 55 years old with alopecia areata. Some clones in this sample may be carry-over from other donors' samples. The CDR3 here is CASSHTDHTEAFF. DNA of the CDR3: TGTGCCAGCAGCCATACAGATCACACTGAAGCTTTCTTT.